This T cell receptor beta chain was observed in a study of beta chain features in type 1 diabetes. This CDR3 has 16 amino acids. Germline V gene data show CDR1 as MGHRA and CDR2 as YSYEKL. Losses at the gene ends were 2 bases for V and 4 bases for J; bases not matched to a gene: 8. Investigators reverse transcribed all isolated RNA, so they sequenced expressed TCRB transcripts. TCRdb's table, derived via immunoSEQ multiplex PCR, lists solely in-frame clones and lacks some. The table records 220,000 or so clones, around 68% of them present only once. The chain couples TRBV4-1 to TRBJ1-1; 9 bases align to TRBD1. What was sequenced was naive CD4+ T cells from blood. The sequence was collected from a man aged 25 to 40 in good health. For the CDR3, the DNA is TGCGCCAGCAGCCAAAGATACAGGGGGCGATTCACTGAAGCTTTCTTT. Protein sequence: CASSQRYRGRFTEAFF.